The present TCR beta chain was sequenced within a study of T-cell reconstitution after alpha-beta-depleted transplantation in children. V trimming: 3 bases; J trimming: 7 bases; junction bases outside the gene matches: 7. The CDR3 length is 15 residues. A library of TCRbeta sequences, prepared with unique molecular identifiers, was generated. TCRdb analysed the PCR reads with MiXCR anew, one entry per CDR3 protein. The table has about 980,000 distinct CDR3 sequences, roughly 29% seen once. The gene calls are TRBV12-3 or TRBV12-4 and TRBJ1-5; 9 nucleotides agree with TRBD1. The source is a boy younger than two who had a stem cell transplant for SCID, so the T cells may come from the graft donor. The sample here was PBMCs, mostly from graft donor cells, taken 360 days after TCRalphabeta/CD19-depleted stem cell transplant. CDR3 coding DNA: TGTGCCAGCAGTTTCCGGACAGGGGCAGGGCAGCCCCAGCATTTT. This gives the protein CASSFRTGAGQPQHF.